The clone carrying this T cell receptor beta chain was seen at least ten times. Its antigen remains unknown. Germline V gene sequence: CDR1 SGDLS, CDR2 YYNGEE. The CDR3 is made up of 15 amino acids. The J segment lost 10 bases and the V segment lost 3 bases, leaving 8 bases of the junction unmatched. This entry belongs to a study of CD8 T cells in ankylosing spondylitis. Study results and caveats: Certain motif variants had earlier appeared in reactive arthritis synovial fluid and blood.

TCRdb ran MiXCR on the 5' RACE reads and lists one entry per CDR3 protein. The sample includes 20,000 to 30,000 distinct CDR3 sequences, less than 3% of them seen just once. This rearrangement joins TRBV9 to TRBJ1-6, with 9 bases identical to TRBD1. This receptor was identified in a female donor with ankylosing spondylitis or in good health (not recorded which). The specimen was blood, either unsorted or a sorted T cell fraction (not recorded which). The CDR3 sequence: CASSGRDRVASPLHF. The CDR3 bases are TGTGCCAGCAGCGGCCGGGACAGGGTTGCCTCACCCCTCCACTTT.